This TCR beta chain emerged from a study of immune cell composition in non-small cell lung cancer. From germline, CDR1 is MDHEN and CDR2 SYDVKM. This CDR3 has 15 residues. V was pared by 1 base and J by 3 bases, with 10 bases between. TCRdb's copy holds only in-frame clones and misses some; the assay was immunoSEQ multiplex PCR. The sample gives roughly 10,000 clones, approximately 74% of which show up once; approximately 8.7% is in the top ten. The receptor was isolated from a human donor with non-small cell lung cancer. The genes are TRBV28 and TRBJ2-1; TRBD1 might be the D (5 bases). The source material was lung tumor tissue. CDR3 nucleotides: TGTGCCAGCAGTTTATTAAGACAGTTCTACAATGAGCAGTTCTTC. Protein: CASSLLRQFYNEQFF.